Listed here are 21 T cell receptor beta chains from one sample, sequenced in a study of blood T cell repertoires in COVID-19. Only in-frame clones appear in the TCRdb table, and some are missing; sequencing was by immunoSEQ multiplex PCR. The repertoire holds 15,000 to 20,000 clones, about 88% seen once, with around 17% in the top ten. Sequencing was carried out using peripheral blood. These receptors were collected from a man in his 70s with acute or convalescent COVID-19.

The chain joins TRBV6-6 to TRBJ1-5; perhaps TRBD1 as D (5 bases). V was pared by 4 bases and J by 7 bases, with 14 bases between. The CDR3 is 14 amino acids. Germline CDR1 and CDR2: MNHNY and SVGAGI (reference sequence). CDR3 in amino acids: CASSSAGGNQPQHF. The CDR3 DNA reads TGTGCCAGCAGTTCCGCGGGGGGGAACCAGCCCCAGCATTTT.

This clone was seen a single time. This chain links TRBV6-1 with TRBJ1-5, with D hard to call. The germline V gene encodes CDR1 MNHNS and CDR2 SASEGT. The CDR3 runs to 15 residues. The germline V and J ends were trimmed by 3 bases and 5 bases, with 14 bases remaining between them. The CDR3 region has the DNA TGTGCCAGCAGTGACGTAAGAGGAGAATATCAGCCCCAGCATTTT. Its translation is CASSDVRGEYQPQHF.

This chain connects TRBV11-2 to TRBJ1-3; 11 bases map to TRBD1. Germline-derived CDR1 and CDR2 are SGHAT and FQNNGV. This CDR3 region has 15 residues. Unmatched junction bases numbered 4, after V lost 5 bases and J lost 4 bases. The CDR3 loop reads CASSGTGGVGNTIYF. CDR3 bases: TGTGCCAGCAGCGGGACAGGGGGAGTCGGAAACACCATATATTTT.

The table lists this clone with a few counts. This chain joins TRBV3-1 (or the pseudogene TRBV3-2) and TRBJ1-1, with D unresolved. Germline V lookup: CDR1 LGHDT, CDR2 YNNKEL (reference sequence). The V and J ends lost 1 base and 2 bases respectively, with 11 bases between them. The length of the CDR3 is 15 residues. The CDR3 sequence is CASSQGGRGNTEAFF. The CDR3 DNA sequence: TGTGCCAGCAGCCAAGGAGGGCGGGGAAACACTGAAGCTTTCTTT.

The V gene is TRBV5-4, the J gene TRBJ1-1, with no clear D. CDR1 SGHNT and CDR2 YYREEE come from the germline V gene (reference sequence). The CDR3 has 14 residues. V shed 9 bases and J shed 8 bases, with 23 bases lying between them. In DNA, the CDR3 is TGTGCCATCACTCAAATGCTCGACGGGAGAGAAGCTTTCTTT. This codes for CAITQMLDGREAFF. Drawing the rest from reference TRBV5-4 and TRBJ1-1, the complete variable domain is ETGVTQSPTHLIKTRGQQVTLRCSSQSGHNTVSWYQQALGQGPQFIFQYYREEENGRGNFPPRFSGLQFPNYSSELNVNALELDDSALYLCAITQMLDGREAFFGQGTRLTVV.

V usage is TRBV18 and J usage is TRBJ2-7; 7 nucleotides line up with TRBD1. The CDR3 is made up of 14 amino acids. Trimming at V came to 3 bases and at J to 3 bases, leaving 5 bases not matched to a gene. Per the germline V gene, CDR1 is KGHSH and CDR2 is LQKENI. In nucleotides, the CDR3 is TGTGCCAGCTCACCCGGAACAGGGGACTACGAGCAGTACTTC. Protein sequence: CASSPGTGDYEQYF. Full variable domain (missing parts from reference TRBV18 and TRBJ2-7): NAGVMQNPRHLVRRRGQEARLRCSPMKGHSHVYWYRQLPEEGLKFMVYLQKENIIDESGMPKERFSAEFPKEGPSILRIQQVVRGDSAAYFCASSPGTGDYEQYFGPGTRLTVT.

This clone was detected only a few times. This chain links TRBV5-1 with TRBJ2-2; 7 positions match TRBD1. Germline V gives CDR1 SGHRS, CDR2 YFSETQ. V shed 4 bases, J shed 2 bases, and the junction held 5 bases outside the gene matches. This CDR3 contains 15 residues. The CDR3 DNA is TGCGCCAGCAGCATCGGGACAGAAAACACCGGGGAGCTGTTTTTT. It is translated as CASSIGTENTGELFF. The whole variable domain, remainder taken from reference TRBV5-1 and TRBJ2-2, is KAGVTQTPRYLIKTRGQQVTLSCSPISGHRSVSWYQQTPGQGLQFLFEYFSETQRNKGNFPGRFSGRQFSNSRSEMNVSTLELGDSALYLCASSIGTENTGELFFGEGSRLTVL.

The genes are TRBV5-6 and TRBJ2-7; D perhaps matches TRBD2 (6 bases). The CDR3 loop spans 12 amino acids. CDR1 SGHDT and CDR2 YYEEEE come from the germline V gene. Trimming took 9 bases from V and 7 from J, leaving 17 bases between them. The CDR3 here is CATFRGNGEQYF. In DNA, the CDR3 is TGTGCCACCTTCCGCGGGAATGGGGAGCAGTACTTC.

The V and J genes are TRBV2 and TRBJ1-4, with no clear D. The germline CDR1 and CDR2 sequences are SNHLY and FYNNEI. The CDR3 contains 14 residues. The V end was cut by 5 bases, the J end by 3 bases, with 10 bases between. CDR3 nucleotide sequence: TGTGCCAGCAGTCAGGTTTCGGCTAATGAAAAACTGTTTTTT. Protein sequence: CASSQVSANEKLFF. The full variable domain, in which reference TRBV2 and TRBJ1-4 provide the parts outside the CDR3, is EPEVTQTPSHQVTQMGQEVILRCVPISNHLYFYWYRQILGQKVEFLVSFYNNEISEKSEIFDDQFSVERPDGSNFTLKIRSTKLEDSAMYFCASSQVSANEKLFFGSGTQLSVL.

V usage is TRBV6-5 and J usage is TRBJ1-4; D call uncertain. The germline CDR1 and CDR2 sequences are MNHEY and SVGAGI. There are 13 residues in the CDR3. Trimming cost V 8 bases and J 3 bases, with 10 bases left between them. The CDR3 region is CASQRAANEKLFF. The CDR3 nucleotides are TGTGCCAGCCAGAGAGCGGCTAATGAAAAACTGTTTTTT.

This clone was recorded a few times. The J gene is TRBJ1-6, the V gene TRBV5-5, with TRBD1 matching 7 bases. CDR3 length equals 15 residues. Germline CDR1 is SGHKS and CDR2 is YYEKEE (reference sequence). V lost 5 bases to trimming and J lost 6 bases; unmatched junction nucleotides: 8. The CDR3 spells CASRSLGTANSPLHF. The CDR3 DNA follows: TGTGCCAGCAGGTCGCTCGGGACAGCTAATTCACCCCTCCACTTT. Together with reference TRBV5-5 and TRBJ1-6, the CDR3 gives the full variable domain: DAGVTQSPTHLIKTRGQQVTLRCSPISGHKSVSWYQQVLGQGPQFIFQYYEKEERGRGNFPDRFSARQFPNYSSELNVNALLLGDSALYLCASRSLGTANSPLHFGNGTRLTVT.

The J gene is TRBJ1-5, the V gene TRBV6-1; 8 nucleotides agree with TRBD1. The ends lost 5 bases at V and 7 bases at J; junction bases unmatched: 7. There are 14 residues in the CDR3. Germline CDR1 reads MNHNS; CDR2 reads SASEGT. In DNA, the CDR3 is TGTGCCAGCAGTCAGGGGGCAGAGGGACAGCCCCAGCATTTT. It yields the protein CASSQGAEGQPQHF.

The V and J genes are TRBV5-5 and TRBJ2-3, with 11 bases identical to TRBD2. This CDR3 contains 16 residues. Germline V gene data show CDR1 as SGHKS and CDR2 as YYEKEE (reference sequence). The junction had 6 bases not matched to a gene; V was cut back by 4 bases and J by 2 bases. The CDR3 here is CASSPLAGGSTDTQYF. The CDR3 nucleotides read TGTGCCAGCAGCCCTCTAGCGGGAGGATCCACAGATACGCAGTATTTT.

The chain joins TRBV18 to TRBJ2-3; tentatively, D is TRBD2 (6 bases). This CDR3 is 11 amino acids long. Germline-derived CDR1 and CDR2 are KGHSH and LQKENI. Trimming left V 6 bases short and J 5 bases short, with 6 bases between. The CDR3 protein is CASSRGDTQYF. CDR3 sequence (DNA): TGTGCCAGCTCGCGGGGAGATACGCAGTATTTT.

This chain uses TRBV20-1 with TRBJ1-1, with a tentative D call TRBD1 (6 bases). CDR3 length: 11 amino acids. Trimming took 4 bases from V and 8 from J, leaving 11 bases between them. Germline CDR1 reads DFQATT; CDR2 reads SNEGSKA (reference sequence). Here the CDR3 reads CSATGQREAFF. In nucleotides, the CDR3 is TGCAGTGCTACCGGACAGAGAGAAGCTTTCTTT.

The rearrangement links TRBV29-1 to TRBJ2-5, with 9 bases that match TRBD1. The germline V gene encodes CDR1 SQVTM and CDR2 ANQGSEA. The CDR3 covers 14 residues. The V and J ends lost 0 bases and 5 bases, in that order; junction bases with no gene match: 4. In DNA, the CDR3 is TGCAGCGTTGAAGATCAAGACAGGGGGGAGACCCAGTACTTC. Translation: CSVEDQDRGETQYF. The full variable domain, its missing parts supplied by reference TRBV29-1 and TRBJ2-5, is SAVISQKPSRDICQRGTSLTIQCQVDSQVTMMFWYRQQPGQSLTLIATANQGSEATYESGFVIDKFPISRPNLTFSTLTVSNMSPEDSSIYLCSVEDQDRGETQYFGPGTRLLVL.

The chain joins TRBV19 to TRBJ2-2; 11 bases are a match to TRBD1. Germline loops: CDR1 LNHDA, CDR2 SQIVND (reference sequence). The V and J ends lost 11 bases and 5 bases, in that order; junction bases with no gene match: 4. The CDR3 consists of 13 residues. The CDR3 loop reads CAGGQGGTGELFF. In DNA form, the CDR3 reads TGTGCCGGGGGACAGGGGGGAACCGGGGAGCTGTTTTTT.

The rearrangement uses TRBV4-1 and TRBJ1-1, with TRBD1 identical over 7 bases. The CDR3 loop spans 13 amino acids. In germline, CDR1 is MGHRA, CDR2 YSYEKL. With 2 bases clipped from V and 8 bases from J, the junction kept 5 bases outside the gene matches. The CDR3 sequence: CASSQRDSVEAFF. In nucleotides, the CDR3 is TGCGCCAGCAGCCAACGGGACAGCGTAGAAGCTTTCTTT.

This clone was observed a single time. In DNA form, the CDR3 reads TGCGCCAGCAGCTTGGGGTCGGGAGTACCCAATGAGCAGTTCTTC. Amino acids: CASSLGSGVPNEQFF. The genes are TRBV5-1 and TRBJ2-1, with D maybe TRBD2 (6 bases). Germline V lookup: CDR1 SGHRS, CDR2 YFSETQ. Trimming shortened V by 0 bases and J by 6 bases, and 13 bases separated the two germline ends. The CDR3 totals 15 residues. The full variable domain, rest sourced from reference TRBV5-1 and TRBJ2-1, is KAGVTQTPRYLIKTRGQQVTLSCSPISGHRSVSWYQQTPGQGLQFLFEYFSETQRNKGNFPGRFSGRQFSNSRSEMNVSTLELGDSALYLCASSLGSGVPNEQFFGPGTRLTVL.

The chain is built from TRBV2 and TRBJ2-7, with 8 bases that match TRBD1. J was trimmed by 6 bases and V by 3 bases; bases with no gene match: 7. CDR3 length equals 14 residues. Germline V CDR1 and CDR2: SNHLY, FYNNEI. This chain's CDR3 is CASSEGQGAGEQYF. CDR3 sequence (DNA): TGTGCCAGCAGTGAGGGGCAGGGGGCAGGCGAGCAGTACTTC.

The V call is TRBV14, the J call TRBJ1-2, with 9 bases lining up with TRBD1. This CDR3 has 14 residues. V was clipped by 3 bases and J by 6 bases; unmatched bases: 5. Germline lookup yields CDR1 SGHDN and CDR2 FVKESK. DNA of the CDR3: TGTGCCAGCAGCCAGATTACAGGGGGCGATGGCTACACCTTC. This encodes CASSQITGGDGYTF.